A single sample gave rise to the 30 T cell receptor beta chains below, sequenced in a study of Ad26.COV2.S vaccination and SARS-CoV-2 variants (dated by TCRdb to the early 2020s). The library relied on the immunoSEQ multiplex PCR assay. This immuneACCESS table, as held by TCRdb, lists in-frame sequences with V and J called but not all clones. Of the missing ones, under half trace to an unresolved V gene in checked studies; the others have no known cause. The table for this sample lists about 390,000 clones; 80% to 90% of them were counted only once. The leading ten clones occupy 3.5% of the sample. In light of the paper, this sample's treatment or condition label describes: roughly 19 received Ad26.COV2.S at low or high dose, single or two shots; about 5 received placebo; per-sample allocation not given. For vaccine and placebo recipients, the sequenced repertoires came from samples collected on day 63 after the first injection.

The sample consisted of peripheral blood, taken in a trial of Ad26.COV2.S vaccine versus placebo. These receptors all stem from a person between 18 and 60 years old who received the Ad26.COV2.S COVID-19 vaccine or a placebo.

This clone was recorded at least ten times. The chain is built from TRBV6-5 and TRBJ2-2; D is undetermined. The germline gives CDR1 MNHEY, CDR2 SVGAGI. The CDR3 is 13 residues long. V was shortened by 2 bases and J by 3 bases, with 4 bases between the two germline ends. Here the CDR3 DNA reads TGTGCCAGCAGTTACGTTCACACCGGGGAGCTGTTTTTT. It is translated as CASSYVHTGELFF.

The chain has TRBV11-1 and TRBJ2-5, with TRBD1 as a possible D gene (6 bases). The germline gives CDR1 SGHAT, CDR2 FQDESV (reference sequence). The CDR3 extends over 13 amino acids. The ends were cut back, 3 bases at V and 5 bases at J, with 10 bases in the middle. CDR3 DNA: TGTGCCAGCAGCTTGGGTCAGGGGGAGACCCAGTACTTC. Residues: CASSLGQGETQYF.

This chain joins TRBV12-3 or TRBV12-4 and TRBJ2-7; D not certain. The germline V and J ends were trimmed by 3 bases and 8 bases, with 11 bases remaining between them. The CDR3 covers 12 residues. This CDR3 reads CASSFYVLKQYF. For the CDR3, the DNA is TGTGCCAGCAGTTTTTACGTCTTAAAGCAGTACTTC.

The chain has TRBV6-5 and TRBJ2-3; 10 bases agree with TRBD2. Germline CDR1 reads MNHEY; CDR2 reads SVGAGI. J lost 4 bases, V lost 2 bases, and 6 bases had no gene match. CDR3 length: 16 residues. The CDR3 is CASSYDSLAGADTQYF. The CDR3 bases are TGTGCCAGCAGTTACGATTCTCTAGCGGGGGCAGATACGCAGTATTTT.

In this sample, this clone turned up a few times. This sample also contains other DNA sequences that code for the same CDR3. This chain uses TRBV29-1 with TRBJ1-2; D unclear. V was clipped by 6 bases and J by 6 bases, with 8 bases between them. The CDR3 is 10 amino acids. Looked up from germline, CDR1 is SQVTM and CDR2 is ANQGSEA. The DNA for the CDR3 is TGCAGCGTGCTGGCCAATGGCTACACCTTC. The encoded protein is CSVLANGYTF. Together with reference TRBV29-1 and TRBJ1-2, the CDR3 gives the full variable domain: SAVISQKPSRDICQRGTSLTIQCQVDSQVTMMFWYRQQPGQSLTLIATANQGSEATYESGFVIDKFPISRPNLTFSTLTVSNMSPEDSSIYLCSVLANGYTFGSGTRLTVV.

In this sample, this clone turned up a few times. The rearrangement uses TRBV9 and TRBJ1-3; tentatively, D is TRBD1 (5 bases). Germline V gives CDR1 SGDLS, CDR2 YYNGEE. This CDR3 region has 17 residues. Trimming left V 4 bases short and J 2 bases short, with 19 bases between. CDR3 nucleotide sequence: TGTGCCAGCAGCTCAAGCCTGCAGGGAGGAACTGGAAACACCATATATTTT. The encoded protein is CASSSSLQGGTGNTIYF.

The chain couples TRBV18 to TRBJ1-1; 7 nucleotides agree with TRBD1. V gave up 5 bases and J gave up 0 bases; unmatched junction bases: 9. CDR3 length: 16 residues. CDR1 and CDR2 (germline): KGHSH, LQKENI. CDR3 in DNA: TGTGCCAGCTCAGGTCCGGGACAGACTATGAACACTGAAGCTTTCTTT. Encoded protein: CASSGPGQTMNTEAFF.

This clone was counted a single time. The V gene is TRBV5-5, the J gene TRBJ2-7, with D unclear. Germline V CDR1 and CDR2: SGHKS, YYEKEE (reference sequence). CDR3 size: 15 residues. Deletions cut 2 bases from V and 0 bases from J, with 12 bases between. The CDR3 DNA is TGTGCCAGCAGCTTCCGGGTCCAGCTCTCCTACGAGCAGTACTTC. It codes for CASSFRVQLSYEQYF.

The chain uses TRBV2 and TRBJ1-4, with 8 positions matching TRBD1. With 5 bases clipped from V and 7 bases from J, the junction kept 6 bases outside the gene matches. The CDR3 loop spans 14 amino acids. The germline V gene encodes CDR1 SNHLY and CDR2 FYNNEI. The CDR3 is CASSQRTGPEKLFF. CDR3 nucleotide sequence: TGTGCCAGCAGTCAACGGACAGGGCCTGAAAAACTGTTTTTT.

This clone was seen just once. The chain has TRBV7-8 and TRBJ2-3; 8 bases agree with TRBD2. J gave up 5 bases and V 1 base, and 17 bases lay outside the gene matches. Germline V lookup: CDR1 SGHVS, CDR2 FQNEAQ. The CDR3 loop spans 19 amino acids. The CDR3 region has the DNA TGTGCCAGCAGCTTAGAAGGCGGGAGTAGCGGGGACGGAGGAGATACGCAGTATTTT. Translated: CASSLEGGSSGDGGDTQYF.

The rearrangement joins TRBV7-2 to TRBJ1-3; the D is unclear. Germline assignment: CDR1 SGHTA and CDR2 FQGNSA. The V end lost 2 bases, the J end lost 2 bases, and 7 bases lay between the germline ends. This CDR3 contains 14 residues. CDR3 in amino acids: CASSLYATGNTIYF. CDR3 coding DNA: TGTGCCAGCAGCTTATATGCCACTGGAAACACCATATATTTT. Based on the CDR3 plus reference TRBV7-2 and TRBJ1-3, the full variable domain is GAGVSQSPSNKVTEKGKDVELRCDPISGHTALYWYRQSLGQGLEFLIYFQGNSAPDKSGLPSDRFSAERTGGSVSTLTIQRTQQEDSAVYLCASSLYATGNTIYFGEGSWLTVV.

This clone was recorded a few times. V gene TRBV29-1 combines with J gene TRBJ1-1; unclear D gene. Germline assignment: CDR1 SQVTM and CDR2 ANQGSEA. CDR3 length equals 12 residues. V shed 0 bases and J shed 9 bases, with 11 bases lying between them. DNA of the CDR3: TGCAGCGTTGAAGATAGATCCCGAAAAGCTTTCTTT. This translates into CSVEDRSRKAFF.

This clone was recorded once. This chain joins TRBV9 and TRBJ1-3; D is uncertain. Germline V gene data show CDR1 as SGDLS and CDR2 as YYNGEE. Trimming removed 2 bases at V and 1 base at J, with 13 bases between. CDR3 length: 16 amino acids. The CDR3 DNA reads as TGTGCCAGCAGCGTGGGTGGGGTCAAGTCTGGAAACACCATATATTTT. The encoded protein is CASSVGGVKSGNTIYF.

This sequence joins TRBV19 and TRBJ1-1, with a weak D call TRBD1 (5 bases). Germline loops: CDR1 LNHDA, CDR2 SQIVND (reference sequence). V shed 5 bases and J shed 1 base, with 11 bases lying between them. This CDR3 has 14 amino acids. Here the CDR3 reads CASSHGGENTEAFF. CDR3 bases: TGTGCCAGTAGTCATGGGGGAGAGAACACTGAAGCTTTCTTT. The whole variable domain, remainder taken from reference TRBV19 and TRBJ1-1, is DGGITQSPKYLFRKEGQNVTLSCEQNLNHDAMYWYRQDPGQGLRLIYYSQIVNDFQKGDIAEGYSVSREKKESFPLTVTSAQKNPTAFYLCASSHGGENTEAFFGQGTRLTVV.

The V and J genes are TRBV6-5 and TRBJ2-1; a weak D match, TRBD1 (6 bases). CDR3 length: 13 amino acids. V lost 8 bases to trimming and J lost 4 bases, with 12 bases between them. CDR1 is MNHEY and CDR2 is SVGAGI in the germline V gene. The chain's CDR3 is CASLDRNYNEQFF. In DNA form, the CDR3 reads TGTGCCAGCCTGGACAGAAATTACAATGAGCAGTTCTTC.

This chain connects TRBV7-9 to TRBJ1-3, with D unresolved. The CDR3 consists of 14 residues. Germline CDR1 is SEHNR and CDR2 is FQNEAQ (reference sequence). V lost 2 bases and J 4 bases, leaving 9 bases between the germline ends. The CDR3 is CASSLPGYGNTIYF. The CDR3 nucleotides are TGTGCCAGCAGCTTACCGGGTTACGGAAACACCATATATTTT.

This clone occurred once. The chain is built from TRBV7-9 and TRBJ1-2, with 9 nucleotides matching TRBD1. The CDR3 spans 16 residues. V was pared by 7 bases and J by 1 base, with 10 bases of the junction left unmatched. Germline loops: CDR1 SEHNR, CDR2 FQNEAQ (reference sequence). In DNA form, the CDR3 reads TGTGCCAGCAAAGCTCCGGGACAGGGTGATAACTATGGCTACACCTTC. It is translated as CASKAPGQGDNYGYTF. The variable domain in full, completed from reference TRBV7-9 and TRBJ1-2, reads DTGVSQNPRHKITKRGQNVTFRCDPISEHNRLYWYRQTLGQGPEFLTYFQNEAQLEKSRLLSDRFSAERPKGSFSTLEIQRTEQGDSAMYLCASKAPGQGDNYGYTFGSGTRLTVV.

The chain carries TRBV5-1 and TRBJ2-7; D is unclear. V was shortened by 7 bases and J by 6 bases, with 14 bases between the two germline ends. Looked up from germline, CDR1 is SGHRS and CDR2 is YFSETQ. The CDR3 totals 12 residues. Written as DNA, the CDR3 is TGCGCCAGCCGACCCGGCACGGGCGAGCAGTACTTC. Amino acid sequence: CASRPGTGEQYF.

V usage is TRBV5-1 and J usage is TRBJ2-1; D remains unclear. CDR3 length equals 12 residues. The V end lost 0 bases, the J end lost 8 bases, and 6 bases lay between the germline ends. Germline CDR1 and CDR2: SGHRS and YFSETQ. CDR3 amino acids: CASSLDPYEQFF. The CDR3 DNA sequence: TGCGCCAGCAGCTTGGATCCCTATGAGCAGTTCTTC. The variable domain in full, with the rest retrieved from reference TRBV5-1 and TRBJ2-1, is KAGVTQTPRYLIKTRGQQVTLSCSPISGHRSVSWYQQTPGQGLQFLFEYFSETQRNKGNFPGRFSGRQFSNSRSEMNVSTLELGDSALYLCASSLDPYEQFFGPGTRLTVL.

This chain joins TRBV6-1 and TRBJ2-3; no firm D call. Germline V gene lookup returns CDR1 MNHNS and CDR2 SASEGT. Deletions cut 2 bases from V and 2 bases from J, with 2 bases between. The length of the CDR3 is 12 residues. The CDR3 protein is CASSENTDTQYF. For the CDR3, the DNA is TGTGCCAGCAGTGAAAACACAGATACGCAGTATTTT.

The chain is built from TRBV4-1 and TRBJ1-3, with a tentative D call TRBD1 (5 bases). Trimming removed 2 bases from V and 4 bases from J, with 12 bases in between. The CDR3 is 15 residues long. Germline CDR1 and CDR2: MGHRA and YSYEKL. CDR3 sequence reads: CASSQQDSYGNTIYF. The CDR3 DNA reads TGCGCCAGCAGCCAACAAGACAGCTACGGAAACACCATATATTTT.

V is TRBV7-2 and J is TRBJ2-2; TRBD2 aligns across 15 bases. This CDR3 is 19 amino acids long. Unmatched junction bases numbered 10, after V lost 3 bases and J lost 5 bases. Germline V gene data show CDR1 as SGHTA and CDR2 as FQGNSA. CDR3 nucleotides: TGTGCCAGCAGCTTCGGGACTAGCGGGGGGCATCTGAGAACCGGGGAGCTGTTTTTT. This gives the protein CASSFGTSGGHLRTGELFF. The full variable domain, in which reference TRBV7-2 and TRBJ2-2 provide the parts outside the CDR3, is GAGVSQSPSNKVTEKGKDVELRCDPISGHTALYWYRQSLGQGLEFLIYFQGNSAPDKSGLPSDRFSAERTGGSVSTLTIQRTQQEDSAVYLCASSFGTSGGHLRTGELFFGEGSRLTVL.

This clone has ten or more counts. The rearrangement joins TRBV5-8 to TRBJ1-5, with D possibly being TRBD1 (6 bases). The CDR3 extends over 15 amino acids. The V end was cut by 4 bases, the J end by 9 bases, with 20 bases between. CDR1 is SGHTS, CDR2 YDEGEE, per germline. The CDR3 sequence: CASSHPGHISSPQHF. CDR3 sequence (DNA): TGTGCCAGCAGCCATCCGGGACATATCTCGTCGCCCCAGCATTTT. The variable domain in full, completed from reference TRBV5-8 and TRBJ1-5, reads EAGVTQSPTHLIKTRGQQATLRCSPISGHTSVYWYQQALGLGLQFLLWYDEGEERNRGNFPPRFSGRQFPNYSSELNVNALELEDSALYLCASSHPGHISSPQHFGDGTRLSIL.

The CDR3 nucleotides read TGTGCCAGCAGCCCGGGACAGGGGGGCTATGGCTACACCTTC. Encoded protein: CASSPGQGGYGYTF. V usage is TRBV9 and J usage is TRBJ1-2; 11 positions agree with TRBD1. This CDR3 contains 14 residues. Losses at the gene ends were 4 bases for V and 4 bases for J; bases not matched to a gene: 3. The V gene's germline CDR1 is SGDLS and CDR2 YYNGEE.

Here the CDR3 DNA reads TGTGCCAGCTCCTCCGACAGAAGGTACGAGCAGTACTTC. It yields the protein CASSSDRRYEQYF. The chain recombines TRBV18 with TRBJ2-7; D possibly corresponds to TRBD1 (5 bases). Deletions cut 6 bases from V and 4 bases from J, with 13 bases between. Germline values: CDR1 KGHSH, CDR2 LQKENI. This CDR3 comprises 13 residues.

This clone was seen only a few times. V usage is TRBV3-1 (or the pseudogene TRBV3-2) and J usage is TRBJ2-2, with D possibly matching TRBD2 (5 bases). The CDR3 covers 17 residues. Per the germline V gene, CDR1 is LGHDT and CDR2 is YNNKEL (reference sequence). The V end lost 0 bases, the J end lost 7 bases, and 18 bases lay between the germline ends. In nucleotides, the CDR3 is TGTGCCAGCAGCCAAGATACGGCTTCGGGGTGGGGCGGGGAGCTGTTTTTT. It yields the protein CASSQDTASGWGGELFF.

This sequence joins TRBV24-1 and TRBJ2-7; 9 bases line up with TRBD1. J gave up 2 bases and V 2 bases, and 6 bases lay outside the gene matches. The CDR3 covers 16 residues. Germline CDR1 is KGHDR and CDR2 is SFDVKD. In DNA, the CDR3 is TGTGCCACCAGTGATTCCGGGACAGGGATTCCCTACGAGCAGTACTTC. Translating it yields CATSDSGTGIPYEQYF.

CDR3 DNA sequence: TGTGCCAGCCTACAGGGGTCCTGGACTGAAGCTTTCTTT. Amino acids: CASLQGSWTEAFF. The chain is built from TRBV6-5 and TRBJ1-1; TRBD1 agrees at 7 bases. Unmatched junction bases numbered 8, after V lost 8 bases and J lost 5 bases. This CDR3 is 13 amino acids long. Per germline, CDR1 MNHEY and CDR2 SVGAGI.

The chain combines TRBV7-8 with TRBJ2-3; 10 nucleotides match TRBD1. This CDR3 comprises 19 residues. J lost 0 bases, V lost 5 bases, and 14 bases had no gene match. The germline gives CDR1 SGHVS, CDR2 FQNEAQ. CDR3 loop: CASSPRQGAGGPSTDTQYF. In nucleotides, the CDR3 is TGTGCCAGCAGCCCTCGACAGGGGGCCGGGGGCCCTAGCACAGATACGCAGTATTTT.

The CDR3 sequence: CASSSLGGGLRSEQFF. In DNA, the CDR3 is TGTGCCAGCAGCTCCCTCGGGGGGGGGCTTCGCTCTGAGCAGTTCTTC. The chain is built from TRBV14 and TRBJ2-1; 8 nucleotides align to TRBD2. J lost 9 bases, V lost 5 bases, and 15 bases had no gene match. Germline V gene lookup returns CDR1 SGHDN and CDR2 FVKESK. This CDR3 has 16 amino acids.